This T cell receptor (beta chain) emerged from a study of T cells after somatic rescue of genetic block. The table came from immunoSEQ multiplex PCR; TCRdb's copy has only in-frame clones and leaves some out. The top ten hold approximately 1.4% of the sample, which has 110,000 or so clones, approximately 90% seen once. This CDR3 region has 14 residues. Trimming removed 3 bases at V and 0 bases at J, with 8 bases between. CDR1 is ENHRY, CDR2 SYGVKD, per germline. This TCR came from a woman under 30. This chain connects TRBV10-3 to TRBJ1-1, with D unresolved. Material: peripheral blood mononuclear cells (PBMCs). The CDR3, as DNA: TGTGCCATCAGTGAAAACAGTGTGAACACTGAAGCTTTCTTT. The encoded protein is CAISENSVNTEAFF.